This T cell receptor beta chain was sequenced in a study of CD8 T cell repertoires and HIV-1 epitope variants. Clones were read by immunoSEQ multiplex PCR, and TCRdb kept only the in-frame ones, dropping some. The table includes 4,500 to 7,000 clones, roughly 65% detected once. This clone was counted between two and nine times. Its antigen is not known. Sequenced input: cultured CD8+ T cells derived from PBMCs. The clonotype comes from a male donor with HIV.

The CDR3 protein is CATLADGSSPLHF. CDR3 DNA sequence: TGTGCCACCCTGGCAGACGGGAGTTCACCCCTCCACTTT. This chain connects TRBV19 to TRBJ1-6; D unresolved. Germline loops: CDR1 LNHDA, CDR2 SQIVND (reference sequence). V was trimmed by 10 bases and J by 9 bases, leaving 16 bases between them. The CDR3 contains 13 residues.